This TCR beta chain was identified during a study of metastatic and nonmetastatic thyroid tumors. Study-level background: From malignant and benign thyroid patients, repertoires in blood and in tumor or nodule tissue were compared.

Germline CDR1 reads LGHNA; CDR2 reads YSLEER. The CDR3 covers 14 residues. Trimming pared 6 bases from V and 3 bases from J, leaving 14 bases between. The table lists this clone with a count of one. Its specificity is not known. All patients were treatment-naive before thyroid surgery. Broader study findings: Benign nodules were reported to have significantly lower TCR beta diversity than malignant thyroid tumors, in blood and tumor.

With MiXCR, TCRdb reprocessed the PCR reads. In the table there are about 25,000 clones, roughly 22% of which are singletons. This sequence joins TRBV4-3 and TRBJ1-1; TRBD1 is a possible D gene (6 bases). This clonotype was sampled from a female donor with papillary thyroid cancer or a benign thyroid nodule (not recorded which). Some clones in this sample may be carry-over from other donors' samples. Sequencing was performed on adjacent normal tissue. CDR3 nucleotides: TGCGCCAGCAGTCTGGAGACAGGTCACACTGAAGCTTTCTTT. It translates to CASSLETGHTEAFF.